This paragraph reports one T cell receptor beta chain. Its antigen is unidentified. Naive CD4+ T cells were purified with Tregs depleted by CD25. General study points: Tumor memory CD4+ T cell TCR gene usage clustered with blood and lymph node memory CD4+ cells and lymph node naive CD4+ cells. Whole repertoires were not studied in the larger cohort, only one V-J beta rearrangement.

CDR1 is DFQATT and CDR2 is SNEGSKA in the germline V gene (reference sequence). V lost 2 bases, J lost 2 bases, and 9 bases stayed unmatched. CDR3 size: 19 residues. Constant-region reverse primers amplified full-length variable regions, followed by semi-nested Nested Universal Primer A PCR. TCRdb re-analysed the 5' RACE reads in MiXCR, keeping a single row per CDR3 protein. The data contain 60,000 to 65,000 distinct CDR3 sequences, almost 30% of them singletons. The source material was tumor-infiltrating naive CD4+ T cells sorted from the breast tumor. Documented subset: naive CD4+ T cells, CD4+CD45RA+CD25-. The chain couples TRBV20-1 to TRBJ2-1; 16 bases map to TRBD2. The receptor was isolated from a female donor with breast cancer. CDR3 DNA sequence: TGCAGTGCTAGATCCCCGGGACTAGCGGGAGGGTCGACCTACAATGAGCAGTTCTTC. It is translated as CSARSPGLAGGSTYNEQFF.